The 21 T cell receptor beta chains reported below all come from one sample, sequenced in a study of graft-versus-host responses after intestinal transplantation. This table comes from immunoSEQ multiplex PCR, and its TCRdb copy is limited to in-frame clones, with some not included. The table records roughly 120,000 clones, 90% to 95% of them present only once. For these receptors, no antigen is known. The material was unstimulated CD8+ T cells sorted from spleen or lymph node cells, obtained before intestinal transplant. These receptors were taken from a human donor who received an intestinal transplant.

V usage is TRBV16 and J usage is TRBJ2-2; maybe TRBD1 (6 bases). The CDR3 runs to 15 residues. V shed 6 bases and J shed 1 base, with 12 bases lying between them. Looked up from germline, CDR1 is KGHSY and CDR2 is FQNENV. CDR3 coding DNA: TGTGCCAGCAGTCCGGACAGCCTGAACACCGGGGAGCTGTTTTTT. Amino acids: CASSPDSLNTGELFF.

The chain couples TRBV5-6 to TRBJ2-7; 7 bases fit TRBD1. This CDR3 comprises 15 residues. With V trimmed by 4 bases and J by 6 bases, 13 bases remained unmatched. Germline V gene lookup returns CDR1 SGHDT and CDR2 YYEEEE. Written as DNA, the CDR3 is TGTGCCAGCAGCGGGGGACAGTCCGTTTTCGGCGAGCAGTACTTC. As protein: CASSGGQSVFGEQYF. The full variable domain, with the rest looked up from reference TRBV5-6 and TRBJ2-7, is DAGVTQSPTHLIKTRGQQVTLRCSPKSGHDTVSWYQQALGQGPQFIFQYYEEEERQRGNFPDRFSGHQFPNYSSELNVNALLLGDSALYLCASSGGQSVFGEQYFGPGTRLTVT.

This clone was observed once. The genes are TRBV11-3 and TRBJ1-5, with D tentatively TRBD1 (5 bases). Germline V gene data show CDR1 as SGHNT and CDR2 as YENEEA. The CDR3 covers 16 residues. V was trimmed by 2 bases and J by 6 bases, leaving 17 bases between them. The CDR3 nucleotides are TGTGCCAGCAGCTTAAATCCAGGGATCTCGGGTCAGCCCCAGCATTTT. Its translation is CASSLNPGISGQPQHF.

The chain recombines TRBV5-6 with TRBJ2-1; D might be TRBD2 (6 bases). Trimming pared 4 bases from V and 0 bases from J, leaving 11 bases between. The CDR3 totals 15 residues. Germline values: CDR1 SGHDT, CDR2 YYEEEE. CDR3 loop: CASSPDGSSYNEQFF. The DNA for the CDR3 is TGTGCCAGCAGCCCCGACGGGAGCTCCTACAATGAGCAGTTCTTC. Drawing the rest from reference TRBV5-6 and TRBJ2-1, the complete variable domain is DAGVTQSPTHLIKTRGQQVTLRCSPKSGHDTVSWYQQALGQGPQFIFQYYEEEERQRGNFPDRFSGHQFPNYSSELNVNALLLGDSALYLCASSPDGSSYNEQFFGPGTRLTVL.

This clone was found a few times. The CDR3 coding sequence is TGCGCCAGCAGCACGAGAGAGGGGGGGAATGAGCAGTTCTTC. Amino acids: CASSTREGGNEQFF. The chain recombines TRBV5-1 with TRBJ2-1, with D possibly being TRBD2 (7 bases). The V end was cut by 4 bases, the J end by 7 bases, with 15 bases between. CDR3 length equals 14 residues. CDR1 and CDR2 (germline): SGHRS, YFSETQ.

The chain joins TRBV23-1 to TRBJ2-2; 8 nucleotides match TRBD1. TRBV23-1 is an ORF, and what it does is uncertain. The CDR3 totals 21 residues. The J segment lost 8 bases and the V segment lost 6 bases, leaving 29 bases of the junction unmatched. DNA of the CDR3: TGCGCCAGCAGCCAAAAAAGAAGCGCCGGGACAGGTTACCTTGCCCCGGGGGAGCTGTTTTTT. Protein product: CASSQKRSAGTGYLAPGELFF.

This clone was observed a single time. This chain joins TRBV27 and TRBJ1-5, with TRBD1 as a possible D gene (5 bases). CDR1 MNHEY and CDR2 SMNVEV come from the germline V gene (reference sequence). Trimming pared 3 bases from V and 1 base from J, leaving 10 bases between. The CDR3 is 15 residues long. The CDR3 nucleotides are TGTGCCAGCAGTTTTGGGGGATACAGCAATCAGCCCCAGCATTTT. Encoded protein: CASSFGGYSNQPQHF.

This clone has just one count. The V gene is TRBV5-4, the J gene TRBJ1-2; 7 bases agree with TRBD1. Germline trimming cut 0 bases from V and 8 bases from J; bases unmatched to any gene: 7. Germline loops: CDR1 SGHNT, CDR2 YYREEE (reference sequence). The CDR3 loop spans 14 amino acids. The DNA of the CDR3 is TGTGCCAGCAGCTTGGGAGGGGGCTCCTCCGGCTACACCTTC. Residues: CASSLGGGSSGYTF. The whole variable domain, remainder taken from reference TRBV5-4 and TRBJ1-2, is ETGVTQSPTHLIKTRGQQVTLRCSSQSGHNTVSWYQQALGQGPQFIFQYYREEENGRGNFPPRFSGLQFPNYSSELNVNALELDDSALYLCASSLGGGSSGYTFGSGTRLTVV.

The V gene is TRBV27, the J gene TRBJ1-1, with TRBD1 matching 7 bases. In germline, CDR1 is MNHEY, CDR2 SMNVEV (reference sequence). This CDR3 comprises 14 residues. V shed 5 bases and J 7 bases; nucleotides not matched to a gene: 10. The CDR3 sequence: CASSPGTVASEAFF. The CDR3 region has the DNA TGTGCCAGCAGTCCGGGGACAGTGGCTAGTGAAGCTTTCTTT.

This CDR3 reads CASSLRDRAQETQYF. As DNA, the CDR3 is TGTGCCAGCAGTCTTCGGGACAGAGCCCAAGAGACCCAGTACTTC. The V and J genes are TRBV6-1 and TRBJ2-5; 7 bases match TRBD1. Germline V lookup: CDR1 MNHNS, CDR2 SASEGT. This CDR3 comprises 15 residues. V lost 5 bases, J lost 1 base, and 7 bases stayed unmatched.

CDR3 DNA: TGTGCCAGCAGCTTGGTCGGGACTACCGCCTACGAGCAGTACTTC. The encoded protein is CASSLVGTTAYEQYF. V and J are TRBV5-4 and TRBJ2-7; 7 nucleotides line up with TRBD2. Germline trimming cut 0 bases from V and 2 bases from J; bases unmatched to any gene: 5. This CDR3 is 15 amino acids long. CDR1 is SGHNT and CDR2 is YYREEE in the germline V gene (reference sequence).

This chain connects TRBV5-1 to TRBJ1-5; 8 bases fit TRBD1. V was pared by 4 bases and J by 0 bases, with 3 bases of the junction left unmatched. This CDR3 is 15 amino acids long. CDR1 is SGHRS and CDR2 is YFSETQ in the germline V gene. CDR3 bases: TGCGCCAGCAGCCAACAGGGGGGTAGCAATCAGCCCCAGCATTTT. Translation: CASSQQGGSNQPQHF.

The chain couples TRBV28 to TRBJ1-6; D uncertain. Germline assignment: CDR1 MDHEN and CDR2 SYDVKM. This CDR3 spans 17 amino acids. V was shortened by 3 bases and J by 0 bases, with 12 bases between the two germline ends. CDR3 bases: TGTGCCAGCAGTTTTTATCGCATCTCCTCCTATAATTCACCCCTCCACTTT. It encodes CASSFYRISSYNSPLHF.

This clone was observed a handful of times. This chain connects TRBV7-2 to TRBJ1-3, with D maybe TRBD1 (5 bases). This CDR3 comprises 16 residues. V was clipped by 1 base and J by 4 bases, with 14 bases between them. Looked up from germline, CDR1 is SGHTA and CDR2 is FQGNSA. CDR3 loop: CASSLGNRLDGNTIYF. The DNA of the CDR3 is TGTGCCAGCAGCTTAGGTAACAGGCTAGACGGAAACACCATATATTTT.

This chain connects TRBV27 to TRBJ2-7, with D possibly being TRBD1 or TRBD2 (5 bases each). Trimming took off 2 bases at V and 5 bases at J, with 13 bases between the two ends. In germline, CDR1 is MNHEY, CDR2 SMNVEV (reference sequence). CDR3 length: 14 amino acids. In nucleotides, the CDR3 is TGTGCCAGCAGTTTAGGGAGCAGGGCGAACGAGCAGTACTTC. This sequence encodes CASSLGSRANEQYF.

The J gene is TRBJ2-5, the V gene TRBV9; D is possibly TRBD1 (6 bases). CDR3 size: 14 residues. CDR1 is SGDLS, CDR2 YYNGEE, per germline. V was clipped by 4 bases and J by 2 bases, with 12 bases between them. CDR3 nucleotide sequence: TGTGCCAGCAGCCCCAACAGGGTTCAAGAGACCCAGTACTTC. Amino acid sequence: CASSPNRVQETQYF. The full variable domain, in which reference TRBV9 and TRBJ2-5 provide the parts outside the CDR3, is DSGVTQTPKHLITATGQRVTLRCSPRSGDLSVYWYQQSLDQGLQFLIQYYNGEERAKGNILERFSAQQFPDLHSELNLSSLELGDSALYFCASSPNRVQETQYFGPGTRLLVL.

V usage is TRBV4-3 and J usage is TRBJ1-2, with D uncertain. This CDR3 contains 14 residues. CDR1 is LGHNA, CDR2 YSLEER, per germline. The V end lost 3 bases, the J end lost 6 bases, and 14 bases lay between the germline ends. CDR3 bases: TGCGCCAGCAGCCATGGGGTTTTCAAGAATGGCTACACCTTC. This codes for CASSHGVFKNGYTF.

V and J are TRBV28 and TRBJ1-1; D is undetermined. This CDR3 is built from 13 residues. Germline CDR1 is MDHEN and CDR2 is SYDVKM. Deletions cut 3 bases from V and 1 base from J, with 6 bases between. This chain's CDR3 is CASSFYGNTEAFF. The CDR3 DNA reads TGTGCCAGCAGTTTCTACGGGAACACTGAAGCTTTCTTT.

For this clone: Within the sample, other DNA sequences also encode this same CDR3. The chain couples TRBV11-2 to TRBJ2-7; D possibly matches TRBD1 or TRBD2 (5 bases each). There are 13 residues in the CDR3. CDR1 is SGHAT and CDR2 is FQNNGV in the germline V gene. Trimming cost V 3 bases and J 3 bases, with 9 bases left between them. The CDR3 loop is CASSFGGNYEQYF. The CDR3, as DNA: TGTGCCAGCAGCTTTGGGGGAAACTACGAGCAGTACTTC. Variable domain in full (rest from reference TRBV11-2 and TRBJ2-7): EAGVAQSPRYKIIEKRQSVAFWCNPISGHATLYWYQQILGQGPKLLIQFQNNGVVDDSQLPKDRFSAERLKGVDSTLKIQPAKLEDSAVYLCASSFGGNYEQYFGPGTRLTVT.

The chain is built from TRBV9 and TRBJ2-7; no firm D call. The CDR3 has 13 residues. Trimming left V 0 bases short and J 6 bases short, with 10 bases between. Germline CDR1 is SGDLS and CDR2 is YYNGEE. The CDR3 spells CASSVDPGREQYF. The CDR3 DNA sequence: TGTGCCAGCAGCGTAGACCCTGGGCGCGAGCAGTACTTC.

The chain links TRBV6-6 to TRBJ1-2; 8 bases map to TRBD1. The CDR3 sequence is 13 residues long. Germline V gene lookup returns CDR1 MNHNY and CDR2 SVGAGI (reference sequence). J gave up 4 bases and V 7 bases, and 5 bases lay outside the gene matches. The CDR3 DNA sequence: TGTGCCAGCACCCACAGGGGGGGCTATGGCTACACCTTC. This encodes CASTHRGGYGYTF.